A single sample gave rise to the 29 T cell receptor beta chains below, sequenced in a study of high-grade serous ovarian cancer treatment subgroups. Tumor tissue was taken before any definitive surgery or chemotherapy was given. The method was immunoSEQ multiplex PCR; TCRdb's version includes in-frame clones alone and lacks a portion of them. This sample has about 12,000 clones, with approximately 85% found just once. Specimen: tumor tissue. Receptors were obtained from a human donor with high-grade serous ovarian cancer.

The gene calls are TRBV6-5 and TRBJ1-6; D remains ambiguous. V was trimmed by 0 bases and J by 3 bases, leaving 9 bases between them. Germline loops: CDR1 MNHEY, CDR2 SVGAGI. The CDR3 has 16 amino acids. CDR3 residues: CASSYSKLIYNSPLHF. Written as DNA, the CDR3 is TGTGCCAGCAGTTACTCAAAACTGATCTATAATTCACCCCTCCACTTT.

The gene calls are TRBV9 and TRBJ2-3; perhaps TRBD2 as D (5 bases). Germline values: CDR1 SGDLS, CDR2 YYNGEE. Trimming left V 0 bases short and J 0 bases short, with 8 bases between. The CDR3 is 15 residues long. As DNA, the CDR3 is TGTGCCAGCAGCGTAGGGCTAGCAAGCACAGATACGCAGTATTTT. Protein product: CASSVGLASTDTQYF.

The chain recombines TRBV7-9 with TRBJ1-2; a weak D match, TRBD1 (5 bases). Trimming cost V 3 bases and J 6 bases, with 8 bases left between them. Germline CDR1 reads SEHNR; CDR2 reads FQNEAQ (reference sequence). CDR3 length equals 12 residues. The CDR3 region is CASSFSGNGYTF. CDR3 DNA: TGTGCCAGCAGCTTTTCAGGGAATGGCTACACCTTC.

This clone has only one observation. This chain joins TRBV29-1 and TRBJ2-1; D could derive from TRBD1 or TRBD2 (5 bases each). Trimming pared 7 bases from V and 10 bases from J, leaving 14 bases between. The CDR3 totals 11 residues. Germline assignment: CDR1 SQVTM and CDR2 ANQGSEA. CDR3 sequence reads: CSGGIEREQFF. The CDR3 coding sequence is TGCAGCGGGGGGATTGAACGGGAGCAGTTCTTC.

This clone was recorded once. J is TRBJ1-3 and V is TRBV19; possible D gene TRBD1, 5 bases. Between the trimmed V and J ends, which lost 8 bases and 0 bases, there was a span of 11 bases. Germline V gene sequence: CDR1 LNHDA, CDR2 SQIVND (reference sequence). The CDR3 runs to 14 residues. CDR3 DNA: TGTGCCAGTCGGGACTTTAGCTCTGGAAACACCATATATTTT. Translation gives CASRDFSSGNTIYF.

The chain recombines TRBV5-1 with TRBJ1-1; possible D gene TRBD1, 6 bases. V was cut by 4 bases and J by 4 bases, with 20 bases left in between. Germline V CDR1 and CDR2: SGHRS, YFSETQ. The CDR3 covers 16 residues. CDR3 DNA sequence: TGCGCCAGCAGCCCGGGGACAACCCGGGTGAGCACTGAAGCTTTCTTT. Amino acids: CASSPGTTRVSTEAFF.

The chain carries TRBV11-2 and TRBJ2-1, with TRBD1 matching 7 bases. Germline CDR1 SGHAT, CDR2 FQNNGV. The CDR3 spans 17 residues. J lost 4 bases, V lost 4 bases, and 13 bases had no gene match. The CDR3 here is CASSWRSGTVNYNEQFF. CDR3 nucleotide sequence: TGTGCCAGCAGCTGGAGATCCGGGACAGTGAATTACAATGAGCAGTTCTTC. Complete variable domain (other parts from reference TRBV11-2 and TRBJ2-1): EAGVAQSPRYKIIEKRQSVAFWCNPISGHATLYWYQQILGQGPKLLIQFQNNGVVDDSQLPKDRFSAERLKGVDSTLKIQPAKLEDSAVYLCASSWRSGTVNYNEQFFGPGTRLTVL.

The J gene is TRBJ2-5, the V gene TRBV6-6; no firm D call. The end of the DNA aligns better with TRBJ2-7, so the J call may be wrong. Germline CDR1 reads MNHNY; CDR2 reads SVGAGI (reference sequence). This CDR3 is 13 amino acids long. CDR3 residues: CASNIGPNYEQYF. The DNA of the CDR3 is TGTGCCAGCAATATTGGGCCGAACTACGAGCAGTACTTC.

The gene calls are TRBV5-4 and TRBJ2-5, with TRBD1 identical over 7 bases. The length of the CDR3 is 13 residues. Trimming at V came to 5 bases and at J to 2 bases, leaving 3 bases not matched to a gene. Germline CDR1 SGHNT, CDR2 YYREEE (reference sequence). The CDR3 is CASRSGQQETQYF. CDR3 DNA: TGTGCCAGCAGATCGGGACAGCAAGAGACCCAGTACTTC.

V usage is TRBV30 and J usage is TRBJ2-5; the match to TRBD2 covers 7 bases. Losses at the gene ends were 0 bases for V and 5 bases for J; bases not matched to a gene: 0. This CDR3 spans 12 amino acids. Germline-derived CDR1 and CDR2 are GTSNPN and SVGIG (reference sequence). The DNA for the CDR3 is TGTGCCTGGAGTGTCGGGAGGGAGACCCAGTACTTC. Its translation: CAWSVGRETQYF.

The chain combines TRBV11-1 with TRBJ2-2; D gene unclear. Trimming pared 1 base from V and 4 bases from J, leaving 16 bases between. In germline, CDR1 is SGHAT, CDR2 FQDESV (reference sequence). The CDR3 loop spans 17 amino acids. CDR3 DNA: TGTGCCAGCAGCTTAGTGGTAGGGAACGAAGGCACCGGGGAGCTGTTTTTT. Translated, it gives CASSLVVGNEGTGELFF.

The rearrangement joins TRBV6-5 to TRBJ1-2; 7 bases map to TRBD1. CDR3 length: 14 residues. Germline lookup yields CDR1 MNHEY and CDR2 SVGAGI. Losses at the gene ends were 5 bases for V and 8 bases for J; bases not matched to a gene: 11. Here the CDR3 DNA reads TGTGCCAGCAGTCTCAAGGGGGCGCGTGAAGGCTACACCTTC. Encoded protein: CASSLKGAREGYTF.

J is TRBJ1-3 and V is TRBV9; D is ambiguous. The V gene lost 3 bases and the J gene lost 4 bases, with 5 bases spanning the gap. Germline V CDR1 and CDR2: SGDLS, YYNGEE. The CDR3 is made up of 12 amino acids. Written as DNA, the CDR3 is TGTGCCAGCAGCGCCCGGGGAAACACCATATATTTT. Translated, it gives CASSARGNTIYF.

The chain employs TRBV5-1 and TRBJ2-4, with a weak D call TRBD1 (6 bases). The CDR3 is made up of 16 amino acids. Trimming removed 3 bases at V and 0 bases at J, with 13 bases between. Per germline, CDR1 SGHRS and CDR2 YFSETQ. In DNA form, the CDR3 reads TGCGCCAGCAGCTCCGGGACATACCTAGCCAAAAACATTCAGTACTTC. Translation gives CASSSGTYLAKNIQYF.

The chain employs TRBV7-2 and TRBJ1-1, with D possibly matching TRBD1 (5 bases). This CDR3 has 14 residues. Germline values: CDR1 SGHTA, CDR2 FQGNSA. Trimming removed 3 bases at V and 8 bases at J, with 16 bases between. CDR3 sequence: CASSLSGTWGEAFF. The DNA of the CDR3 is TGTGCCAGCAGCTTGTCAGGGACGTGGGGGGAAGCTTTCTTT.

The J gene is TRBJ2-1, the V gene TRBV5-4, with D perhaps assigned TRBD1 or TRBD2 (5 bases each). In germline, CDR1 is SGHNT, CDR2 YYREEE (reference sequence). This CDR3 spans 15 amino acids. Trimming removed 4 bases from V and 10 bases from J, with 21 bases in between. The CDR3 sequence: CASSQAGAGPGEQFF. The CDR3 region has the DNA TGTGCCAGCAGCCAAGCCGGGGCAGGGCCCGGCGAGCAGTTCTTC.

The rearrangement links TRBV5-6 to TRBJ2-6; D is unresolved. This CDR3 comprises 14 residues. CDR1 and CDR2 (germline): SGHDT, YYEEEE. V lost 7 bases and J 3 bases, leaving 11 bases between the germline ends. The CDR3 nucleotides read TGTGCCAGCGGCAGATCTGGTGGGGCCAACGTCCTGACTTTC. It yields the protein CASGRSGGANVLTF.

The chain employs TRBV7-8 and TRBJ2-3; the match to TRBD1 covers 9 bases. Germline trimming cut 1 base from V and 4 bases from J; bases unmatched to any gene: 9. The CDR3 covers 17 residues. The V gene's germline CDR1 is SGHVS and CDR2 FQNEAQ. The CDR3 loop is CASSLDRGTGHSDTQYF. DNA of the CDR3: TGTGCCAGCAGCTTAGATAGGGGGACAGGGCATTCAGATACGCAGTATTTT.

The chain links TRBV4-3 to TRBJ2-7; D is unclear. CDR3 length: 15 residues. Germline values: CDR1 LGHNA, CDR2 YSLEER. The V end was cut by 1 base, the J end by 0 bases, with 10 bases between. The CDR3 spells CASSQALGGSYEQYF. In DNA, the CDR3 is TGCGCCAGCAGCCAAGCCCTGGGCGGCTCCTACGAGCAGTACTTC.

The V call is TRBV10-3, the J call TRBJ2-3; 10 nucleotides align to TRBD2. CDR1 is ENHRY and CDR2 is SYGVKD in the germline V gene. This CDR3 region has 14 residues. Trimming at V came to 8 bases and at J to 4 bases, leaving 6 bases not matched to a gene. The CDR3 spells CAIRPSGGADTQYF. The DNA for the CDR3 is TGTGCCATCCGGCCTAGCGGGGGCGCAGATACGCAGTATTTT.

V is TRBV6-5 and J is TRBJ1-2, with 9 bases aligning to TRBD1. Germline V gene data show CDR1 as MNHEY and CDR2 as SVGAGI. The CDR3 extends over 12 amino acids. The J segment lost 8 bases and the V segment lost 7 bases, leaving 5 bases of the junction unmatched. The CDR3 nucleotides are TGTGCCAGCACCGGGACAGGGAACGGCTACACCTTC. Amino acids: CASTGTGNGYTF.

The gene calls are TRBV5-1 and TRBJ1-2; 7 bases match TRBD1. The V gene's germline CDR1 is SGHRS and CDR2 YFSETQ. V was clipped by 4 bases and J by 4 bases; unmatched bases: 7. The CDR3 has 14 residues. The CDR3 reads CASSGGGAGYGYTF. The DNA of the CDR3 is TGCGCCAGCAGCGGAGGGGGCGCGGGCTATGGCTACACCTTC.

This clone is medium-sized (0.01 to 0.1%) in the sample. The chain carries TRBV27 and TRBJ1-6; D gene unclear. The germline V gene has CDR1 MNHEY and CDR2 SMNVEV (reference sequence). The CDR3 spans 11 residues. V shed 9 bases and J shed 9 bases, with 9 bases lying between them. The DNA of the CDR3 is TGTGCCAGGGTCTGGTGTTCACCCCTCCACTTT. It translates to CARVWCSPLHF.

The V and J genes are TRBV27 and TRBJ1-2, with a tentative D call TRBD1 (6 bases). Between the trimmed V and J ends, which lost 5 bases and 8 bases, there was a span of 12 bases. The CDR3 extends over 12 amino acids. From germline, CDR1 is MNHEY and CDR2 SMNVEV (reference sequence). The CDR3 spells CASSNLGGGYTF. The DNA for the CDR3 is TGTGCCAGCAGTAATTTGGGGGGCGGCTACACCTTC.

This chain uses TRBV10-3 with TRBJ2-3; a weak D match, TRBD1 (6 bases). V lost 2 bases and J lost 2, with 8 bases in between. The CDR3 contains 14 residues. Germline CDR1 ENHRY, CDR2 SYGVKD. CDR3 bases: TGTGCCATCAGTGAGGGACAGCTCACAGATACGCAGTATTTT. Translated: CAISEGQLTDTQYF.

This chain joins TRBV5-6 and TRBJ1-2, with unresolved D. Germline-derived CDR1 and CDR2 are SGHDT and YYEEEE. V shed 2 bases and J shed 4 bases, with 6 bases lying between them. CDR3 size: 12 residues. The chain's CDR3 is CASSLQTYGYTF. CDR3 DNA sequence: TGTGCCAGCAGCTTACAGACCTATGGCTACACCTTC. The full variable domain, completed using reference TRBV5-6 and TRBJ1-2, is DAGVTQSPTHLIKTRGQQVTLRCSPKSGHDTVSWYQQALGQGPQFIFQYYEEEERQRGNFPDRFSGHQFPNYSSELNVNALLLGDSALYLCASSLQTYGYTFGSGTRLTVV.

The chain couples TRBV19 to TRBJ1-2; TRBD1 aligns across 7 bases. This CDR3 is 17 amino acids long. The V gene end was trimmed by 3 bases and the J gene end by 5 bases; junction bases not matched to a gene: 15. Germline V gene data show CDR1 as LNHDA and CDR2 as SQIVND (reference sequence). Here the CDR3 reads CASSMAGGLLTGYGYTF. The CDR3 nucleotides are TGTGCCAGTAGTATGGCAGGGGGTCTCCTCACTGGATATGGCTACACCTTC.

The chain combines TRBV9 with TRBJ1-2; possible D gene TRBD1, 5 bases. Trimming pared 4 bases from V and 2 bases from J, leaving 12 bases between. This CDR3 spans 14 amino acids. Germline CDR1 SGDLS, CDR2 YYNGEE. The CDR3 nucleotides are TGTGCCAGCAGCCCTGTGGACAAGAACTATGGCTACACCTTC. It codes for CASSPVDKNYGYTF.

V is TRBV28 and J is TRBJ2-7, with 10 bases lining up with TRBD2. From germline, CDR1 is MDHEN and CDR2 SYDVKM. Unmatched junction bases numbered 13, after V lost 5 bases and J lost 9 bases. This CDR3 region has 15 residues. The CDR3 loop is CASSPPSGGPEGQYV. CDR3 nucleotides: TGTGCCAGCAGTCCACCTAGCGGGGGTCCCGAGGGGCAGTACGTC.